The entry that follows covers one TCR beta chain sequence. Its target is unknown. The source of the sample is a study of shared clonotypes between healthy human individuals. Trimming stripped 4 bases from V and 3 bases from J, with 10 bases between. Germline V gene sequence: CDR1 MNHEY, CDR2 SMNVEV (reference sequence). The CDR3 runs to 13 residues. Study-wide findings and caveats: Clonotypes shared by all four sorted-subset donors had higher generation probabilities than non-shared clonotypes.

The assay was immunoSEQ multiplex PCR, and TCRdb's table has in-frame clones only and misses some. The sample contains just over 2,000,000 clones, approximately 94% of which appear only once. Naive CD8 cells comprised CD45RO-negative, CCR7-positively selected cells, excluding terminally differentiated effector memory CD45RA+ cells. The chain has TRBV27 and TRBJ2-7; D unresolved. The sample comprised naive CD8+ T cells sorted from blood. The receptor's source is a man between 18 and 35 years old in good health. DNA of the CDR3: TGTGCCAGCAGTTCCTTGACTGACTACGAGCAGTACTTC. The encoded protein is CASSSLTDYEQYF.